This TCR beta chain was recovered during a study of blood T cells in healthy people across ages. From germline, CDR1 is DFQATT and CDR2 SNEGSKA (reference sequence). The CDR3 spans 14 residues. Between the trimmed V and J ends, which lost 5 bases and 6 bases, there was a span of 17 bases. Then a second PCR, running about 6 to 12 cycles, was carried out with a sample-barcoded 5' primer and a J-beta primer mix. One entry per CDR3 protein, called by TCRdb with MiXCR from the 5' RACE reads. The sample comprises under 2,000,000 distinct CDR3 sequences, roughly 50% of which are singletons, and roughly 2.1% rests with the top ten. This clonotype came up a few times.

The chain combines TRBV20-1 with TRBJ2-1; D uncertain. The sequence came from a woman between 35 and 50 years old in good health. Material: blood. For the CDR3, the DNA is TGCAGTGCTCAAGGGTACACAAAACGCAATGAGCAGTTCTTC. Translating it yields CSAQGYTKRNEQFF.